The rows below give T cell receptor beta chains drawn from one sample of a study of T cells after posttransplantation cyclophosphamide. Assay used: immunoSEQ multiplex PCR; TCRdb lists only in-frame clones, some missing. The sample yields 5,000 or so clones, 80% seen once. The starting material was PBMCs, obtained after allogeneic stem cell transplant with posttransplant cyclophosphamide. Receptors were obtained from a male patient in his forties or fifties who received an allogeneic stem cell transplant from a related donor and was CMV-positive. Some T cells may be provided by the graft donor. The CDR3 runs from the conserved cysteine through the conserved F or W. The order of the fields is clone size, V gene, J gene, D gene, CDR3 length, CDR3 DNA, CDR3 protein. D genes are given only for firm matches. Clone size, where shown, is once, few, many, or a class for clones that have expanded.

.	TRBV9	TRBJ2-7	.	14	TGTGCCAGCAGCGTAGAGGGGCACGCCTACGAGCAGTACTTC	CASSVEGHAYEQYF
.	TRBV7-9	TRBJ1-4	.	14	TGTGCCAGCAGCTACGGGGGATCTGAGGAAAAACTGTTTTTT	CASSYGGSEEKLFF
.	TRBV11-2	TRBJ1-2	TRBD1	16	TGTGCCAGCAGCTTAGATGCCGGGACAGGGAACTATGGCTACACCTTC	CASSLDAGTGNYGYTF
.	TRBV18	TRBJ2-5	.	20	TGTGCCAGCTCACCACCCGGCAAAATCCATTACGAGAGGGCCCAAGAGACCCAGTACTTC	CASSPPGKIHYERAQETQYF
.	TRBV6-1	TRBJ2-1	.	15	TGTGCCAGCAGTGAAAGTCTTCCGAGGGACAATGAGCAGTTCTTC	CASSESLPRDNEQFF
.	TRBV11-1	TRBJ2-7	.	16	TGTGCCAGCAGCTTAGCGCGGGTGGCGACCTACTACGAGCAGTACTTC	CASSLARVATYYEQYF
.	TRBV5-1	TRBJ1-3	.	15	TGCGCCAGCAGCGAAACAGGGTACTCTGGAAACACCATATATTTT	CASSETGYSGNTIYF
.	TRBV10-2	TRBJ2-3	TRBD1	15	TGCGCCAGCGACCGGACAGGGGGAATGATGGATACGCAGTATTTT	CASDRTGGMMDTQYF
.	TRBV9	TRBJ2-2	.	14	TGTGCCAGCAGCGTAGCGGGAGAAACCGGGGAGCTGTTTTTT	CASSVAGETGELFF
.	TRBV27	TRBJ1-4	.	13	TGTGCCAGCAGTTTGGGGGGGACTGAAAAACTGTTTTTT	CASSLGGTEKLFF
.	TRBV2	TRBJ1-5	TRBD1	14	TGTGCCAGCGTCGGCAGGACAGGAACAGCGGCCCAGCATTTT	CASVGRTGTAAQHF
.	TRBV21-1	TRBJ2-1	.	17	TGTGCCAGCAGCAAAGCGCGTGCGGGAGGGACCTACAATGAGCAGTTCTTC	CASSKARAGGTYNEQFF
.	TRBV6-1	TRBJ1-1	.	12	TGTGCCAGCAGCTCGTTTAACACTGAAGCTTTCTTT	CASSSFNTEAFF
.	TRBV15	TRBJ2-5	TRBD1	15	TGTGCCACCAGCACCGGAAGGGGGCGCGGGGAGACCCAGTACTTC	CATSTGRGRGETQYF
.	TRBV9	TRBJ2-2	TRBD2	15	TGTGCCAGCAGCGCCGGGGGGTTTGGCACCGGGGAGCTGTTTTTT	CASSAGGFGTGELFF
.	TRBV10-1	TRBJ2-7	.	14	TGCGCCAGCAGGGGCCGAGCGGTCTCCTACGAGCAGTACTTC	CASRGRAVSYEQYF
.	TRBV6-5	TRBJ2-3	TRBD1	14	TGTGCCAGCAGTTACTCGACAGGGCCAAATACGCAGTATTTT	CASSYSTGPNTQYF
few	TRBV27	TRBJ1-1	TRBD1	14	TGTGCCAGCAGTTTCCAACCAGGGGGCACTGAAGCTTTCTTT	CASSFQPGGTEAFF
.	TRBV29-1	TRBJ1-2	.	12	TGCAGCGTCGCAGGGGTTTTCTATGGCTACACCTTC	CSVAGVFYGYTF
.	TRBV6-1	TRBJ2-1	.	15	TGTGCCAGCAGTCGTACTAGAGGGGGTTCCAATGAGCAGTTCTTC	CASSRTRGGSNEQFF
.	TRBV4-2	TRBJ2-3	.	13	TGTGCCAGCAGCCAAGAGGAGCGAAGTACGCAGTATTTT	CASSQEERSTQYF
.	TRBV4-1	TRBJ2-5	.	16	TGCGCCAGCAGCCCCCTGGGTAGCGCAGCGGTGGAGACCCAGTACTTC	CASSPLGSAAVETQYF
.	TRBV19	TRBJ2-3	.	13	TGTGCCAGTTGTATAGCGTCCACAGATACGCAGTATTTT	CASCIASTDTQYF
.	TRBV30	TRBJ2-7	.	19	TGTGCCTGGGACTACTGGGACTTCGGGAGACCGATGACAGCCTACGAGCAGTACTTC	CAWDYWDFGRPMTAYEQYF